This T cell receptor beta chain was captured by sequencing in a study of T cell repertoires in cytomegalovirus infection. A remark on this clonotype: Its antigen is still unknown.

The V end was cut by 4 bases, the J end by 0 bases, with 10 bases between. CDR1 is SNHLY, CDR2 FYNNEI, per germline. The CDR3 contains 15 residues. Each CDR3 protein gets one entry after TCRdb re-called the reads with MiXCR. Of hundreds of thousands of distinct CDR3 sequences listed, 30% to 40% are singletons. Sequencing used cultured PBMCs, obtained from culture after CMV antigen stimulation. This TCR was sampled from a human donor in good health (CMV status not recorded). Some clones in this sample may be carry-over from other donors' samples. V gene TRBV2 combines with J gene TRBJ2-1, with D unclear. The CDR3 DNA reads TGTGCCAGCAGTGGACCACCCAGCTCCTACAATGAGCAGTTCTTC. Its translation is CASSGPPSSYNEQFF.